The 10 T cell receptor beta chains below come from one sample, sequenced in a study of blood T cell repertoires in COVID-19. Only in-frame clones appear in the TCRdb table, and some are missing; sequencing was by immunoSEQ multiplex PCR. The table has about 47,000 clones, under 95% seen once. What was sequenced was peripheral blood. All receptors derive from a man aged 65 to 85 with active COVID-19.

The J gene is TRBJ2-3, the V gene TRBV11-2, with 12 bases identical to TRBD2. Germline V gives CDR1 SGHAT, CDR2 FQNNGV. The CDR3 totals 17 residues. V shed 5 bases, J shed 2 bases, and the junction held 8 bases outside the gene matches. This CDR3 is CASSAELAGGHTDTQYF. The CDR3 bases are TGTGCCAGCAGCGCAGAACTAGCGGGGGGACACACAGATACGCAGTATTTT.

The rearrangement uses TRBV6-5 and TRBJ1-3, with a tentative D call TRBD1 (5 bases). V dropped 0 bases and J dropped 3 bases, with 9 bases sitting between them. The germline V gene has CDR1 MNHEY and CDR2 SVGAGI. The CDR3 length is 15 residues. This chain's CDR3 is CASSYSGASGNTIYF. The DNA of the CDR3 is TGTGCCAGCAGTTACTCAGGGGCGAGTGGAAACACCATATATTTT.

The chain has TRBV7-3 and TRBJ2-3; D possibly corresponds to TRBD2 (6 bases). The CDR3 has 17 residues. The germline V gene encodes CDR1 SGHTA and CDR2 FQGTGA. V dropped 1 base and J dropped 1 base, with 15 bases sitting between them. The CDR3 loop is CASSLIPGGARTDTQYF. DNA of the CDR3: TGTGCCAGCAGCTTAATCCCCGGGGGAGCCCGCACAGATACGCAGTATTTT.

The chain links TRBV6-6 to TRBJ1-2; D possibly corresponds to TRBD1 (6 bases). The CDR3 is 14 residues long. Germline CDR1 is MNHNY and CDR2 is SVGAGI (reference sequence). Trimming took 6 bases from V and 4 from J, leaving 15 bases between them. The CDR3 DNA reads TGTGCCAGCAGCAAGGGGGAAGTTATCTATGGCTACACCTTC. Translation gives CASSKGEVIYGYTF.

The genes are TRBV12-3 or TRBV12-4 and TRBJ2-5; D is possibly TRBD2 (6 bases). V dropped 3 bases and J dropped 3 bases, with 8 bases sitting between them. This CDR3 is built from 13 residues. The CDR3, as DNA: TGTGCCAGCAGTTTGCGCGGGGAAGAGACCCAGTACTTC. As protein: CASSLRGEETQYF.

This clone appeared a single time. The chain joins TRBV5-1 to TRBJ2-4, with D possibly being TRBD1 (6 bases). Germline V gene sequence: CDR1 SGHRS, CDR2 YFSETQ. The CDR3 length is 16 residues. V was shortened by 3 bases and J by 0 bases, with 13 bases between the two germline ends. CDR3 protein: CASSWNPRGAKNIQYF. CDR3 nucleotide sequence: TGCGCCAGCAGCTGGAATCCCAGGGGAGCCAAAAACATTCAGTACTTC.

The rearrangement links TRBV12-3 or TRBV12-4 to TRBJ2-7; D might be TRBD1 (6 bases). V was pared by 6 bases and J by 3 bases, with 12 bases between. CDR3 length: 13 amino acids. CDR3 sequence: CASSPDRHYEQYF. Written as DNA, the CDR3 is TGTGCCAGCAGCCCGGACAGACACTACGAGCAGTACTTC.

This chain uses TRBV6-5 with TRBJ1-1; 7 nucleotides agree with TRBD1. Germline values: CDR1 MNHEY, CDR2 SVGAGI. V trimming: 7 bases; J trimming: 2 bases; junction bases outside the gene matches: 7. The CDR3 runs 14 residues. Here the CDR3 DNA reads TGTGCCAGCATGAGGGACAGACTAAACACTGAAGCTTTCTTT. This sequence encodes CASMRDRLNTEAFF.

This chain connects TRBV5-1 to TRBJ1-1; perhaps TRBD1 as D (6 bases). Deletions cut 4 bases from V and 1 base from J, with 8 bases between. The germline gives CDR1 SGHRS, CDR2 YFSETQ. This CDR3 comprises 13 residues. The CDR3 DNA is TGCGCCAGCAGCAAGACAGGGAACACTGAAGCTTTCTTT. Translating it yields CASSKTGNTEAFF.

The V gene is TRBV5-1, the J gene TRBJ1-1, with D unclear. V was pared by 0 bases and J by 0 bases, with 9 bases between. In germline, CDR1 is SGHRS, CDR2 YFSETQ. The CDR3 sequence is 15 residues long. DNA of the CDR3: TGCGCCAGCAGCTTGGAGAGAAGCATGAACACTGAAGCTTTCTTT. Protein sequence: CASSLERSMNTEAFF.